This T cell receptor (beta chain) was found in a study of T-cell memory formation after mild COVID-19. General study results and limits: Cross-reactive memory seemingly joined, as some responding clones were found in pre-infection memory. Clones that got smaller from day 15 to 85 had even CD4/CD8, while clones growing later tipped toward CD4+.

With respect to this clonotype: Antigen: not known.

The length of the CDR3 is 15 residues. Per germline, CDR1 SEHNR and CDR2 FQNEAQ (reference sequence). With 4 bases clipped from V and 0 bases from J, the junction kept 2 bases outside the gene matches. Researchers used 5'RACE with constant-segment primers to make TCR alpha and TCR beta cDNA libraries that carry sample barcodes and UMIs. TCRdb itself ran the 5' RACE reads through MiXCR, one entry per CDR3 protein. The sample contains tens of thousands of distinct CDR3 sequences, around a quarter of which appear only once. This chain joins TRBV7-9 and TRBJ2-2; 7 bases map to TRBD1. The receptor's source is a man aged 18 to 30 who had mild COVID-19 (a few samples of this study predate the infection). Cell type and time point are not known. Sample: PBMCs or a T cell subset sorted from them (not recorded which). In nucleotides, the CDR3 is TGTGCCAGCAGCTCAGGGGGACCGAACACCGGGGAGCTGTTTTTT. Its translation is CASSSGGPNTGELFF.